Following are 19 T cell receptor beta chains from one sample sequenced in a study of blood T cell repertoires in COVID-19. Clones were sequenced by immunoSEQ multiplex PCR, and TCRdb holds only the in-frame ones, with some missing. Of some 160,000 clones in the sample, around 89% were seen once. Sample: peripheral blood. The receptors here all came from a man between 50 and 59 years old who had recovered from COVID-19.

The rearrangement joins TRBV9 to TRBJ1-1, with a weak D call TRBD1 (5 bases). This CDR3 spans 13 amino acids. Trimming took 5 bases from V and 4 from J, leaving 12 bases between them. In germline, CDR1 is SGDLS, CDR2 YYNGEE. CDR3 sequence reads: CASRGHEATEAFF. The CDR3 DNA reads TGTGCCAGCAGAGGACACGAGGCCACTGAAGCTTTCTTT.

The chain uses TRBV19 and TRBJ1-5; 7 nucleotides align to TRBD1. CDR1 LNHDA and CDR2 SQIVND come from the germline V gene (reference sequence). The CDR3 consists of 14 residues. Trimming at V came to 10 bases and at J to 1 base, leaving 7 bases not matched to a gene. CDR3 DNA sequence: TGTGCCACCCGACAGACAGGGAGCAATCAGCCCCAGCATTTT. Residues: CATRQTGSNQPQHF. Full variable domain (rest looked up from reference TRBV19 and TRBJ1-5): DGGITQSPKYLFRKEGQNVTLSCEQNLNHDAMYWYRQDPGQGLRLIYYSQIVNDFQKGDIAEGYSVSREKKESFPLTVTSAQKNPTAFYLCATRQTGSNQPQHFGDGTRLSIL.

V usage is TRBV5-5 and J usage is TRBJ1-1; TRBD1 agrees at 10 bases. The CDR3 covers 13 residues. The germline V gene has CDR1 SGHKS and CDR2 YYEKEE (reference sequence). J was trimmed by 11 bases and V by 0 bases; bases with no gene match: 4. CDR3 amino acids: CASSLGDRGAAFF. The CDR3 bases are TGTGCCAGCAGCTTGGGGGACAGGGGCGCGGCTTTCTTT.

V is TRBV23-1 and J is TRBJ1-2, with 9 bases identical to TRBD1. TRBV23-1 is labeled an ORF, and its function is uncertain. The V gene end was trimmed by 3 bases and the J gene end by 6 bases; junction bases not matched to a gene: 11. The CDR3 runs 16 residues. CDR3 sequence (DNA): TGCGCCAGCAGTCAGTCGTCCCGGGACAGGGAAAATGGCTACACCTTC. This encodes CASSQSSRDRENGYTF.

The chain links TRBV10-3 to TRBJ1-2, with 8 bases lining up with TRBD1. This CDR3 contains 14 residues. The trim removed 2 bases at V and 4 bases at J, leaving 3 bases unmatched. The germline CDR1 and CDR2 sequences are ENHRY and SYGVKD. In DNA form, the CDR3 reads TGTGCCATCAGTGAGGACAGGGGCGGCTATGGCTACACCTTC. Protein sequence: CAISEDRGGYGYTF.

This rearrangement joins TRBV2 to TRBJ2-3; 12 bases match TRBD2. V lost 6 bases, J lost 8 bases, and 9 bases stayed unmatched. The length of the CDR3 is 15 residues. Germline V gene sequence: CDR1 SNHLY, CDR2 FYNNEI. The CDR3 reads CASRAGLAGIGTQYF. The DNA for the CDR3 is TGTGCCAGCAGGGCGGGACTAGCGGGTATAGGTACGCAGTATTTT.

V gene TRBV2 combines with J gene TRBJ2-5; 11 nucleotides agree with TRBD2. CDR3 length equals 13 residues. J lost 5 bases, V lost 6 bases, and 2 bases had no gene match. Germline CDR1 and CDR2: SNHLY and FYNNEI. The CDR3 region is CASRWTSGETQYF. CDR3 in DNA: TGTGCCAGCAGATGGACTAGCGGGGAGACCCAGTACTTC.

The chain combines TRBV18 with TRBJ2-5; D uncertain. The CDR3 loop spans 11 amino acids. V lost 4 bases, J lost 5 bases, and 5 bases lay in between. CDR1 is KGHSH, CDR2 LQKENI, per germline. CDR3: CASSLEETQYF. CDR3 sequence (DNA): TGTGCCAGCTCACTCGAGGAGACCCAGTACTTC.

Note on this clone: Other DNA sequences in the same sample also yield this CDR3. The chain combines TRBV7-9 with TRBJ2-5; D is perhaps TRBD2 (5 bases). Trimming removed 5 bases from V and 0 bases from J, with 10 bases in between. The CDR3 has 14 residues. CDR1 is SEHNR and CDR2 is FQNEAQ in the germline V gene (reference sequence). CDR3 bases: TGTGCCAGCAGCCCCGGGGAGTACCAAGAGACCCAGTACTTC. It translates to CASSPGEYQETQYF.

The chain links TRBV7-2 to TRBJ2-2, with 8 bases that match TRBD1. CDR3 length equals 18 residues. The V and J ends lost 6 bases and 3 bases, in that order; junction bases with no gene match: 15. The germline V gene encodes CDR1 SGHTA and CDR2 FQGNSA. As DNA, the CDR3 is TGTGCCAGCAGTCCAGTCGGGGCAGGGGGCGTCGACACCGGGGAGCTGTTTTTT. It translates to CASSPVGAGGVDTGELFF.

The rearrangement links TRBV2 to TRBJ2-7; 7 nucleotides agree with TRBD1. V trimming: 0 bases; J trimming: 0 bases; junction bases outside the gene matches: 5. The length of the CDR3 is 16 residues. In germline, CDR1 is SNHLY, CDR2 FYNNEI. CDR3 coding DNA: TGTGCCAGCAGTGAAGCGTCGGGACAGCTCTCCTACGAGCAGTACTTC. Protein: CASSEASGQLSYEQYF.

The chain combines TRBV5-4 with TRBJ2-7, with 8 bases fitting TRBD1. The CDR3 contains 16 residues. The germline V gene encodes CDR1 SGHNT and CDR2 YYREEE (reference sequence). With V trimmed by 2 bases and J by 7 bases, 14 bases remained unmatched. CDR3 in amino acids: CASSLQGGRGRGEQYF. CDR3 nucleotides: TGTGCCAGCAGCTTACAAGGGGGCAGGGGGCGCGGTGAGCAGTACTTC.

The chain couples TRBV5-1 to TRBJ2-1; 9 bases agree with TRBD2. The germline gives CDR1 SGHRS, CDR2 YFSETQ. The trim removed 5 bases at V and 4 bases at J, leaving 7 bases unmatched. The CDR3 loop spans 15 amino acids. The CDR3: CASRDSGSPYNEQFF. The CDR3 DNA is TGCGCCAGCAGGGATAGCGGGAGCCCATACAATGAGCAGTTCTTC.

The rearrangement links TRBV18 to TRBJ2-1, with D hard to call. The length of the CDR3 is 13 residues. Looked up from germline, CDR1 is KGHSH and CDR2 is LQKENI. V gave up 2 bases and J gave up 7 bases, with 9 bases separating them. CDR3 nucleotide sequence: TGTGCCAGCTCACCAGACCGGGTAAATGAGCAGTTCTTC. The encoded protein is CASSPDRVNEQFF.

V is TRBV7-8 and J is TRBJ2-3, with D possibly matching TRBD2 (5 bases). The CDR3 contains 12 residues. Trimming took 4 bases from V and 6 from J, leaving 8 bases between them. Germline CDR1 is SGHVS and CDR2 is FQNEAQ. CDR3 amino acids: CASSSAGDTQYF. CDR3 sequence (DNA): TGTGCCAGCAGCTCGGCGGGCGATACGCAGTATTTT. The full variable domain, rest sourced from reference TRBV7-8 and TRBJ2-3, is GAGVSQSPRYKVAKRGQDVALRCDPISGHVSLFWYQQALGQGPEFLTYFQNEAQLDKSGLPSDRFFAERPEGSVSTLKIQRTQQEDSAVYLCASSSAGDTQYFGPGTRLTVL.

This chain uses TRBV18 with TRBJ2-5, with D possibly being TRBD1 (6 bases). CDR3 length: 15 amino acids. V lost 3 bases and J lost 5, with 16 bases in between. CDR1 is KGHSH and CDR2 is LQKENI in the germline V gene. CDR3 nucleotide sequence: TGTGCCAGCTCACCTGGGACAACTCCATGGGAGACCCAGTACTTC. Translation gives CASSPGTTPWETQYF.

The chain employs TRBV4-3 and TRBJ2-7, with D uncertain. Germline V CDR1 and CDR2: LGHNA, YSLEER. V lost 0 bases and J 0 bases, leaving 9 bases between the germline ends. The CDR3 length is 15 residues. Written as DNA, the CDR3 is TGCGCCAGCAGCCAAGATGTCCAGGACTCCTACGAGCAGTACTTC. Amino acids: CASSQDVQDSYEQYF.

V and J are TRBV11-2 and TRBJ2-2, with 12 bases matching TRBD2. CDR3 length: 16 amino acids. J was trimmed by 6 bases and V by 3 bases; bases with no gene match: 5. Per the germline V gene, CDR1 is SGHAT and CDR2 is FQNNGV. CDR3 sequence reads: CASSFSSGRVAGELFF. The DNA for the CDR3 is TGTGCCAGCAGCTTCTCTAGCGGGAGGGTCGCCGGGGAGCTGTTTTTT.

The chain couples TRBV9 to TRBJ2-1, with 8 bases lining up with TRBD2. There are 13 residues in the CDR3. Germline trimming cut 1 base from V and 8 bases from J; bases unmatched to any gene: 2. Per germline, CDR1 SGDLS and CDR2 YYNGEE. CDR3 coding DNA: TGTGCCAGCAGCGTACCCGGGGGGGATGAGCAGTTCTTC. Protein: CASSVPGGDEQFF.